This TCR beta chain came from a study of technical replicates of blood from a few donors. This CDR3 is 14 amino acids long. V shed 6 bases and J 8 bases; nucleotides not matched to a gene: 8. Germline V gene data show CDR1 as MNHEY and CDR2 as SVGAGI. Only in-frame clones appear in the TCRdb table, and some are missing; sequencing was by immunoSEQ multiplex PCR. Here the sample spans 90,000 to 100,000 clones, approximately 95% being singletons. This rearrangement joins TRBV6-5 to TRBJ1-4, with 8 positions matching TRBD1. Sequencing was performed on T cells isolated from PBMCs. The receptor's source is a human donor in good health. The CDR3 region has the DNA TGTGCCAGCAGATCCGGACAGGGAGGGGAAAAACTGTTTTTT. Translating it yields CASRSGQGGEKLFF.